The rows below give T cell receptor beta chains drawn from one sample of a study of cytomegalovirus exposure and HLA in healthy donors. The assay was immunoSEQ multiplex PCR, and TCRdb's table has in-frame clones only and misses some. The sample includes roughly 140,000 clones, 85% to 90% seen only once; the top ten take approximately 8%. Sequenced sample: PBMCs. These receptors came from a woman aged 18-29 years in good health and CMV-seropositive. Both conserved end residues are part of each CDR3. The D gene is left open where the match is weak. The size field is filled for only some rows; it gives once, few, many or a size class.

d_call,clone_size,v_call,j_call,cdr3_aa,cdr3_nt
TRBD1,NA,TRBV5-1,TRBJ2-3,CASSLARGQYLIDTQYF,TGCGCCAGCAGCTTGGCAAGGGGACAGTACCTCATCGATACGCAGTATTTT
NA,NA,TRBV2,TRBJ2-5,CASTRQETQYF,TGTGCCAGCACCCGCCAAGAGACCCAGTACTTC
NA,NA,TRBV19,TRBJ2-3,CASKVRGATDTQYF,TGTGCCAGTAAGGTCCGGGGGGCAACAGATACGCAGTATTTT
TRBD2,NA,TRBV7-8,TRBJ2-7,CASSLTSGGPYEQYF,TGTGCCAGCAGCTTAACTAGCGGGGGACCCTACGAGCAGTACTTC
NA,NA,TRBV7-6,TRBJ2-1,CASSLRRLYNEQFF,TGTGCCAGCAGCTTGAGGCGGTTGTACAATGAGCAGTTCTTC
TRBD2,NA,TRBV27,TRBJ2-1,CASSLLAGDSYNEQFF,TGTGCCAGCAGTCTACTAGCGGGAGACTCCTACAATGAGCAGTTCTTC
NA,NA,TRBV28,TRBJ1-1,CASSLGGAADTEAFF,TGTGCCAGCAGTTTAGGTGGGGCGGCGGACACTGAAGCTTTCTTT
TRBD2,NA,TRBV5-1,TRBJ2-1,CASSSSGSYNEQFF,TGCGCCAGCAGCTCTAGCGGGTCTTACAATGAGCAGTTCTTC
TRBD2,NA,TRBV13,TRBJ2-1,CASSWLAGEGSFYNEQFF,TGTGCCAGCAGCTGGCTAGCGGGAGAAGGGAGTTTTTACAATGAGCAGTTCTTC
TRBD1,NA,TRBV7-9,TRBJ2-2,CASSLGTGKIVLGELFF,TGTGCCAGCAGCTTGGGGACAGGGAAAATTGTCCTCGGGGAGCTGTTTTTT
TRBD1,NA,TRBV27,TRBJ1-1,CASNGQGRANTEAFF,TGTGCCAGCAACGGACAGGGAAGGGCGAACACTGAAGCTTTCTTT
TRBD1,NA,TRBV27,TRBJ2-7,CASSFYRGLGVYEQYF,TGTGCCAGCAGTTTTTACAGGGGGCTGGGGGTATACGAGCAGTACTTC
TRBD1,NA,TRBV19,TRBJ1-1,CASSKGRQGATNTEAFF,TGTGCCAGTAGTAAAGGGCGACAGGGGGCAACGAACACTGAAGCTTTCTTT
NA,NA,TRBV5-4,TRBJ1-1,CASFRRGGRAEAFF,TGTGCCAGCTTCCGACGGGGGGGTAGGGCTGAAGCTTTCTTT
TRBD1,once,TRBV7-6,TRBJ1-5,CASSLAGGGQPQHF,TGTGCCAGCAGCTTGGCAGGGGGCGGTCAGCCCCAGCATTTT
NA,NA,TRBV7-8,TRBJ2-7,CASSSSRAGQTYEQYF,TGTGCCAGCAGCTCCTCCCGCGCGGGCCAAACCTACGAGCAGTACTTC
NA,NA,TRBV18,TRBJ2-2,CASSPARESVGELFF,TGTGCCAGCTCACCAGCCCGAGAGTCCGTCGGGGAGCTGTTTTTT
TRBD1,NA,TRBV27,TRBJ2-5,CASSSKSPGQGSETQYF,TGTGCCAGCAGTTCAAAAAGTCCGGGACAGGGGTCAGAGACCCAGTACTTC
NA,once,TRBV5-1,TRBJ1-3,CASSLGGHFSGNTIYF,TGCGCCAGCAGCTTGGGTGGACATTTCTCTGGAAACACCATATATTTT
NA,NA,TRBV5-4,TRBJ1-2,CASSPVSDRGYGYTF,TGTGCCAGCAGCCCGGTTTCGGACAGAGGGTATGGCTACACCTTC
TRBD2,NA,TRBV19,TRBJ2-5,CASSTTRTSGGSETQYF,TGTGCCAGTAGTACCACACGGACTAGCGGAGGGTCTGAGACCCAGTACTTC
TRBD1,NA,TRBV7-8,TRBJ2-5,CASSLGGGQKETQYF,TGTGCCAGCAGCTTAGGAGGGGGACAGAAAGAGACCCAGTACTTC